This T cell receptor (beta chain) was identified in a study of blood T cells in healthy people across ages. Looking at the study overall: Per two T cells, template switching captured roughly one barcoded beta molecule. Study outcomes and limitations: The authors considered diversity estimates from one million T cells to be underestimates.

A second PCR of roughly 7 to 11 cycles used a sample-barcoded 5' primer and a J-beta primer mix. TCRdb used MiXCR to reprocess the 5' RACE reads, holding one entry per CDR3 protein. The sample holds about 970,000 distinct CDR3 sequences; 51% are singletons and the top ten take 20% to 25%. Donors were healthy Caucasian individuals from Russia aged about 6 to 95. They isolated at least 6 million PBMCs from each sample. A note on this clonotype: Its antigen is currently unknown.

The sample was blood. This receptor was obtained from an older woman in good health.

The CDR3 coding sequence is TGTGCCAGCAGCCCGACTAGCGGTGGGGGAAATGAGCAGTTCTTC. Its translation is CASSPTSGGGNEQFF. The chain carries TRBV14 and TRBJ2-1; TRBD2 agrees at 9 bases. This CDR3 is built from 15 residues. Germline assignment: CDR1 SGHDN and CDR2 FVKESK. With V trimmed by 4 bases and J by 7 bases, 8 bases remained unmatched.